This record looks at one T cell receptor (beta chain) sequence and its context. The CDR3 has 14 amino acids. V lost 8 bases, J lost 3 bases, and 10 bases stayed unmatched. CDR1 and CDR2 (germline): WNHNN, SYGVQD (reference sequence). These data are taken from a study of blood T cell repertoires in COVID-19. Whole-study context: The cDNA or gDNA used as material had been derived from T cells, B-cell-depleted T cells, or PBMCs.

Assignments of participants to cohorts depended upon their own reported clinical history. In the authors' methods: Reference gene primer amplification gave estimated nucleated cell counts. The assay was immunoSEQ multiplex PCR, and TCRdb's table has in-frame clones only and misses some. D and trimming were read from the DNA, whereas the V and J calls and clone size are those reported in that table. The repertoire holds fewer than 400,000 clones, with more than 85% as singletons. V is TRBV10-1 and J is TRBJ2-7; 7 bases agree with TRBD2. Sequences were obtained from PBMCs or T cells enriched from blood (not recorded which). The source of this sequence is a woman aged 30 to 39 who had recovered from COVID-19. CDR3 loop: CASSPSGSFYEQYF. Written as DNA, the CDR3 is TGCGCCAGCTCCCCTAGCGGTTCTTTCTACGAGCAGTACTTC.